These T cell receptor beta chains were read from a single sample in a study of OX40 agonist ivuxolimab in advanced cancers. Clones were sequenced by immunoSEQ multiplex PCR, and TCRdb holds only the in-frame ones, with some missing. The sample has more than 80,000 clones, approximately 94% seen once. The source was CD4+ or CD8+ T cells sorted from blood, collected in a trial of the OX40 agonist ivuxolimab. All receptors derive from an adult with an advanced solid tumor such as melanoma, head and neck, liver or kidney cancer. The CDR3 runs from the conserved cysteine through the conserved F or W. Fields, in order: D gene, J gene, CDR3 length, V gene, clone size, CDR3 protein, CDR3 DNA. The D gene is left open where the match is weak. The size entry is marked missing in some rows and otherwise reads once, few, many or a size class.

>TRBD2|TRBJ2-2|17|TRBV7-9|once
CASSRTSGRKNTGELFF
TGTGCCAGCAGCCGGACTAGCGGGAGAAAAAACACCGGGGAGCTGTTTTTT
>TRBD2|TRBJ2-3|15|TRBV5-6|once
CASSWTSGSTDTQYF
TGTGCCAGCAGCTGGACTAGCGGGAGCACAGATACGCAGTATTTT
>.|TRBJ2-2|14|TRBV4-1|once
CASSLPGPAGELFF
TGCGCCAGCAGCCTCCCAGGGCCGGCCGGGGAGCTGTTTTTT
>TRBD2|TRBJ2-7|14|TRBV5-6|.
CASSLERDPYEQYF
TGTGCCAGCAGCTTGGAGCGGGATCCCTACGAGCAGTACTTC
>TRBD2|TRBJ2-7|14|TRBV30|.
CAWSGEREGYEQYF
TGTGCCTGGAGTGGAGAGAGGGAGGGCTACGAGCAGTACTTC
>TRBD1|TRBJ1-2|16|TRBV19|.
CASSILLEQGGYGYTF
TGTGCCAGTAGTATCCTCCTTGAACAGGGGGGGTATGGCTACACCTTC
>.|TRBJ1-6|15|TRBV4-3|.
CATQTGKYANSPLHF
TGCGCCACCCAAACAGGGAAATACGCGAATTCACCCCTCCACTTT
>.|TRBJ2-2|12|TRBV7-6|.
CASSSPTGELFF
TGTGCCAGCAGCTCCCCTACCGGGGAGCTGTTTTTT
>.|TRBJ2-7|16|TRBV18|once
CASSPYALYREHEQYF
TGTGCCAGCTCACCTTATGCGCTTTACAGGGAGCACGAGCAGTACTTC
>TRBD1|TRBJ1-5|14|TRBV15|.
CATKGTGGNQPQHF
TGTGCCACCAAGGGAACAGGGGGCAATCAGCCCCAGCATTTT
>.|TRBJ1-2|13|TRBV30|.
CAWTLGGGQGYTF
TGTGCCTGGACCCTCGGCGGGGGGCAGGGCTACACCTTC
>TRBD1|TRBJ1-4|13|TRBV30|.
CAWEDRGGEKLFF
TGTGCCTGGGAGGACAGGGGCGGGGAAAAACTGTTTTTT
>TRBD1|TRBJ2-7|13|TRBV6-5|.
CASSLGQGYEQYF
TGTGCCAGCAGTTTGGGACAGGGCTACGAGCAGTACTTC
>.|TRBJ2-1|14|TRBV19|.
CASSIVGVGDEQFF
TGTGCCAGTAGTATAGTCGGCGTCGGGGATGAGCAGTTCTTC
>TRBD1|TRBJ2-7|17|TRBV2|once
CASRVITGGPVSYEQYF
TGTGCCAGCAGGGTTATAACAGGGGGCCCGGTTTCCTACGAGCAGTACTTC